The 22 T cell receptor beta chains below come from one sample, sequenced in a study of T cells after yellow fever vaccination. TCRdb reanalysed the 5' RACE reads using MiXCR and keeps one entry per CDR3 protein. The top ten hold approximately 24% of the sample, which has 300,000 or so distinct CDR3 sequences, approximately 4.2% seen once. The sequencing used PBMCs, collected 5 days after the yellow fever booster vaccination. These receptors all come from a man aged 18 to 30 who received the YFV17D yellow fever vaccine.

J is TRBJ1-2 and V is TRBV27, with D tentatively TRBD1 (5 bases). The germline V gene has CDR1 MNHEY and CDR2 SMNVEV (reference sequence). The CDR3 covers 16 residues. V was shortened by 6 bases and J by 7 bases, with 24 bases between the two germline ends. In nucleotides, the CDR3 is TGTGCCAGCAGCCTGGCCGGTGCAGGGTTTGGCTCTGGCTACACCTTC. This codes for CASSLAGAGFGSGYTF.

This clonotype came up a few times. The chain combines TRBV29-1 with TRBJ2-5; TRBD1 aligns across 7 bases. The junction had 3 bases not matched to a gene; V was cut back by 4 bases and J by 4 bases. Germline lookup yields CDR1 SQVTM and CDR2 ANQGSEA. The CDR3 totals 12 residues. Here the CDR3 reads CSVATGLETQYF. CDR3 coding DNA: TGCAGCGTTGCGACAGGGCTAGAGACCCAGTACTTC.

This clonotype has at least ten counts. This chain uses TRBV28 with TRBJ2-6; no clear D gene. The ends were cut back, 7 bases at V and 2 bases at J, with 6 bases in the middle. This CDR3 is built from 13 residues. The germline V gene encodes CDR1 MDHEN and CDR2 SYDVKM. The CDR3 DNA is TGTGCCAGCACCGTAACTGGGGCCAACGTCCTGACTTTC. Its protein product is CASTVTGANVLTF.

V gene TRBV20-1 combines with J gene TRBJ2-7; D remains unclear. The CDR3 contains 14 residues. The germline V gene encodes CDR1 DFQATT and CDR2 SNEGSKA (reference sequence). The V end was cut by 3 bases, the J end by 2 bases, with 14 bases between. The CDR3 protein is CSASIPPTTYEQYF. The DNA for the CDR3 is TGCAGTGCTAGTATCCCCCCCACCACCTACGAGCAGTACTTC.

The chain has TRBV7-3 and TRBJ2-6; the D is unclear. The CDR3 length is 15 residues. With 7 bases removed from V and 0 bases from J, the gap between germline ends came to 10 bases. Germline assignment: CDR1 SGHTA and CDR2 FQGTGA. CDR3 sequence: CASMDLGSGANVLTF. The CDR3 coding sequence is TGTGCCAGCATGGATTTGGGCTCTGGGGCCAACGTCCTGACTTTC.

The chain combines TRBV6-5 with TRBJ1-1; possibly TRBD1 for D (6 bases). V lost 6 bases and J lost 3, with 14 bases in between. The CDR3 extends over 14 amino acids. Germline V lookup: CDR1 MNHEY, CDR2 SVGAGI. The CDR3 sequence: CASSPVRGHTEAFF. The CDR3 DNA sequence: TGTGCCAGCAGCCCGGTCAGGGGCCACACTGAAGCTTTCTTT.

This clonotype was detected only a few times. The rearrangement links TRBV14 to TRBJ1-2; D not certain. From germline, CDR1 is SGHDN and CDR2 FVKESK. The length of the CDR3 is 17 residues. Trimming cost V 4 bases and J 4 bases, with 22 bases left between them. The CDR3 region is CASSRREGDLRGYGYTF. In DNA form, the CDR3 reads TGTGCCAGCAGCCGACGTGAGGGCGATTTGCGCGGCTATGGCTACACCTTC.

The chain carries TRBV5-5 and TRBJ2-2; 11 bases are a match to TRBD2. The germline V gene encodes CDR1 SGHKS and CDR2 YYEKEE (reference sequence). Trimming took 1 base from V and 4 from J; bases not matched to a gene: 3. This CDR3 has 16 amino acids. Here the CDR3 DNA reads TGTGCCAGCAGCTTGAGTAGCGGGGGGGCCACCGGGGAGCTGTTTTTT. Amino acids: CASSLSSGGATGELFF.

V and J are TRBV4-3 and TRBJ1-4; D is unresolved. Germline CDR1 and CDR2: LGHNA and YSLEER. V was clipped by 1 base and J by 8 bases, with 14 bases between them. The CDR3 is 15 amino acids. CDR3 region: CASSQGRYSDEKLFF. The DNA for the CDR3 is TGCGCCAGCAGCCAAGGGAGGTATTCGGACGAAAAACTGTTTTTT.

This CDR3 reads CAIKQGLQVGELFF. CDR3 DNA sequence: TGTGCCATTAAACAGGGACTTCAGGTCGGGGAGCTGTTTTTT. V is TRBV11-2 and J is TRBJ2-2; D is perhaps TRBD1 or TRBD2 (6 bases each). The ends were cut back, 10 bases at V and 7 bases at J, with 19 bases in the middle. Germline CDR1 SGHAT, CDR2 FQNNGV. There are 14 residues in the CDR3. The full variable domain, with the rest looked up from reference TRBV11-2 and TRBJ2-2, is EAGVAQSPRYKIIEKRQSVAFWCNPISGHATLYWYQQILGQGPKLLIQFQNNGVVDDSQLPKDRFSAERLKGVDSTLKIQPAKLEDSAVYLCAIKQGLQVGELFFGEGSRLTVL.

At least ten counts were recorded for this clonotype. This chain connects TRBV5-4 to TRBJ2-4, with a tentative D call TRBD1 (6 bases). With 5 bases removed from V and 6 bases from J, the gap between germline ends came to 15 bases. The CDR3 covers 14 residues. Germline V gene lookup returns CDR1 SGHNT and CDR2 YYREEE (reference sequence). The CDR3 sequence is CASRWGPGVNIQYF. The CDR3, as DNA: TGTGCCAGCAGGTGGGGGCCTGGGGTAAACATTCAGTACTTC.

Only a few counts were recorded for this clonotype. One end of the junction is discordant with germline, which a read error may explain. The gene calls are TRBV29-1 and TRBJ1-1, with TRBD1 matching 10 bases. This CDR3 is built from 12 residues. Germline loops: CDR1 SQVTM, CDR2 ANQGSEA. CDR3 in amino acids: CSVRGTGVEAFF. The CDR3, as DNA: TGCAGCGTACGCGGGACAGGGGTGGAAGCCTTCTTT.

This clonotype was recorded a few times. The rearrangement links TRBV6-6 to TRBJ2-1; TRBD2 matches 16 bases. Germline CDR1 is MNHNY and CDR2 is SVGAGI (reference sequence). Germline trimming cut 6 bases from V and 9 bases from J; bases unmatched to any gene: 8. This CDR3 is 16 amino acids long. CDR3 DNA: TGTGCCAGCAGATTCCCCGGGACTAGCGGGGGGGCTGAGCAGTTCTTC. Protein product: CASRFPGTSGGAEQFF.

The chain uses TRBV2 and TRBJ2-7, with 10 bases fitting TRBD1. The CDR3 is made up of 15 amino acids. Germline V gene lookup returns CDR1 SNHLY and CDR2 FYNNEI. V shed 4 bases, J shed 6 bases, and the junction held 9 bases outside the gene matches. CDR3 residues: CASSAMGQGFSEQYV. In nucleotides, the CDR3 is TGTGCCAGCAGTGCGATGGGACAGGGGTTCTCCGAGCAGTACGTC.

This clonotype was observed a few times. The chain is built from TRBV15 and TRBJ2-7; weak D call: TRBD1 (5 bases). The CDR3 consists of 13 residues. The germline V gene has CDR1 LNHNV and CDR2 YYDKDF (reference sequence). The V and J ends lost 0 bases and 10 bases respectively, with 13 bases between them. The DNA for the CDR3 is TGTGCCACCAGCAGAGAGAGGCAGGGAAGTCAGTACTTC. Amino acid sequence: CATSRERQGSQYF.

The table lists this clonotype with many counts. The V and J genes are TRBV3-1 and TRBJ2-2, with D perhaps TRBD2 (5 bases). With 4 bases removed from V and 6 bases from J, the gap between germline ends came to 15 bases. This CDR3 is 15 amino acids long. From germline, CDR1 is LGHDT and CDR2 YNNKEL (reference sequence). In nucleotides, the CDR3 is TGTGCCAGCAGCCCTAACCCGAGGGCTCCCGGGGAGCTGTTTTTT. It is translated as CASSPNPRAPGELFF. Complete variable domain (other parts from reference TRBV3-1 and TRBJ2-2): DTAVSQTPKYLVTQMGNDKSIKCEQNLGHDTMYWYKQDSKKFLKIMFSYNNKELIINETVPNRFSPKSPDKAHLNLHINSLELGDSAVYFCASSPNPRAPGELFFGEGSRLTVL.

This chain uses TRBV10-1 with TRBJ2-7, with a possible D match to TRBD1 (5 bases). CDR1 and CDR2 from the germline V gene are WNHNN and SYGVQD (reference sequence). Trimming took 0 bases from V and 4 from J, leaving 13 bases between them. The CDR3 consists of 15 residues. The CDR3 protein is CASSESLAGLYEQYF. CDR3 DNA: TGCGCCAGCAGTGAGTCATTGGCAGGGCTTTACGAGCAGTACTTC.

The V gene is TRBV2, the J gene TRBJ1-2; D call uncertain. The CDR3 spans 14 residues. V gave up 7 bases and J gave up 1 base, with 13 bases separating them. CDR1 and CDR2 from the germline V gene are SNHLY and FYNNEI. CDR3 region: CASTLNSYNYGYTF. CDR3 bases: TGTGCCAGCACCTTAAACAGTTATAACTATGGCTACACCTTC.

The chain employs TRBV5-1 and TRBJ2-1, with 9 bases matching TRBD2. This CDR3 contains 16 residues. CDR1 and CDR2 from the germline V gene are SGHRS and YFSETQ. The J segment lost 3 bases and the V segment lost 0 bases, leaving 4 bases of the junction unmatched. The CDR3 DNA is TGCGCCAGCAGCTTGGCCCCTAGCGGGGACTACAATGAGCAGTTCTTC. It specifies CASSLAPSGDYNEQFF.

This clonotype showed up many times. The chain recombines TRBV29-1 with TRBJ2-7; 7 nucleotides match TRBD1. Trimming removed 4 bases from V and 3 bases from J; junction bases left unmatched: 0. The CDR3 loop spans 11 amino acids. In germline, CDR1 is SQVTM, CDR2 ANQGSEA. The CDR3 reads CSVAGGYEQYF. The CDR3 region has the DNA TGCAGCGTTGCAGGGGGCTACGAGCAGTACTTC.

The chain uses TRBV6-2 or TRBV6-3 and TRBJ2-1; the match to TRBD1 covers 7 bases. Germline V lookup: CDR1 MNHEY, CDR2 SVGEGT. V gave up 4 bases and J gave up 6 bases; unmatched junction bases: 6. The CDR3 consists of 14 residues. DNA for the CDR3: TGTGCCAGCAGTTTACCCGACAGGGCCAATGAGCAGTTCTTC. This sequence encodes CASSLPDRANEQFF.

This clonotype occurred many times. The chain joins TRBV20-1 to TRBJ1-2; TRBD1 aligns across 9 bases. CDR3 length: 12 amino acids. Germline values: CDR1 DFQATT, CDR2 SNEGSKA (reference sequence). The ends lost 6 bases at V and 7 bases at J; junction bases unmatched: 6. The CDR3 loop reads CSAMGQGVGYTF. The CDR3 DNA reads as TGCAGTGCAATGGGACAGGGAGTTGGCTACACCTTC.